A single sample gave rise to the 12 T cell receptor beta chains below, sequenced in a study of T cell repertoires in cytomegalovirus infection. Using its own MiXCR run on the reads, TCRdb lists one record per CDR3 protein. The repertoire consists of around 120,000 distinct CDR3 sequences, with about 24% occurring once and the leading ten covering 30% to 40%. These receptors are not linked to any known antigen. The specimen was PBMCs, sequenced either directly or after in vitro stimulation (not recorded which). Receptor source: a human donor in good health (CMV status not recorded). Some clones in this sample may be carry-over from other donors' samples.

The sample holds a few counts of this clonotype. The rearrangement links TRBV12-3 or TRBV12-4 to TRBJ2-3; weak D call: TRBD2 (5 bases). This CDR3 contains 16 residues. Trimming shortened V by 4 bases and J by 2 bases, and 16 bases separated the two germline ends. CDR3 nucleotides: TGTGCCAGCAGTTCCCCCCCCAGCGGACTCACAGATACGCAGTATTTT. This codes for CASSSPPSGLTDTQYF.

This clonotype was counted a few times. CDR3 residues: CASSLAPADTQYF. As DNA, the CDR3 is TGTGCCAGCAGCTTAGCGCCGGCAGATACGCAGTATTTT. The chain combines TRBV7-9 with TRBJ2-3; D is unclear. V gave up 0 bases and J gave up 4 bases, with 5 bases separating them. The CDR3 covers 13 residues. CDR1 is SEHNR and CDR2 is FQNEAQ in the germline V gene (reference sequence).

CDR3 sequence (DNA): TGTGCCAGCAGCTTCGAGGGAGGCGAGCAGTACGTC. This encodes CASSFEGGEQYV. This chain uses TRBV5-4 with TRBJ2-7, with TRBD2 as a possible D gene (6 bases). The CDR3 runs to 12 residues. The V end was cut by 2 bases, the J end by 6 bases, with 9 bases between. The germline gives CDR1 SGHNT, CDR2 YYREEE (reference sequence).

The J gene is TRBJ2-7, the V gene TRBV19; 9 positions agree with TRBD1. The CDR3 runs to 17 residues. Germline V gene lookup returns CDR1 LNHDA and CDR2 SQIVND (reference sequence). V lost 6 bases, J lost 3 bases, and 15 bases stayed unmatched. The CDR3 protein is CASSRDREPGPRYEQYF. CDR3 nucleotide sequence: TGTGCCAGTAGCCGGGACAGGGAGCCCGGGCCGCGCTACGAGCAGTACTTC.

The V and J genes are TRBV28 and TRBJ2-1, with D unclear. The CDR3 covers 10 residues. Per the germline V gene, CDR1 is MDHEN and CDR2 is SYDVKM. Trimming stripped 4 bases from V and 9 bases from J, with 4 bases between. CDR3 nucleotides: TGTGCCAGCAGTTACGGTGAGCAGTTCTTC. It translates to CASSYGEQFF.

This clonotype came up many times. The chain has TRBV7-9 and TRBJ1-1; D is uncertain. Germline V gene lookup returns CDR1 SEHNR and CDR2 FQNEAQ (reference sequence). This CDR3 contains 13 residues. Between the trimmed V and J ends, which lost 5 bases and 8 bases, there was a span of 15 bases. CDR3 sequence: CASSPGTVLEAFF. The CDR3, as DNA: TGTGCCAGCAGCCCAGGTACGGTTTTGGAAGCTTTCTTT.

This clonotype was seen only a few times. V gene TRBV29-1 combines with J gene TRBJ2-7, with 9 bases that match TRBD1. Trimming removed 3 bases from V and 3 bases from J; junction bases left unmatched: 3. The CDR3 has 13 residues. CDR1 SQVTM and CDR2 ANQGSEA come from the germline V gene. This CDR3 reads CSVEGQGNYEQYF. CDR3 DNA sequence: TGCAGCGTTGAGGGACAGGGTAACTACGAGCAGTACTTC.

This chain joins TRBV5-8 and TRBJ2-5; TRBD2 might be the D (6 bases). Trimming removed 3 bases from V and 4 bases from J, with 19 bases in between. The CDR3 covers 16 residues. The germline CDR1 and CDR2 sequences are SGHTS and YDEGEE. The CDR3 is CASSSGYSGRGETQYF. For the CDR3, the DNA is TGTGCCAGCAGCTCCGGTTATAGCGGCCGGGGAGAGACCCAGTACTTC.

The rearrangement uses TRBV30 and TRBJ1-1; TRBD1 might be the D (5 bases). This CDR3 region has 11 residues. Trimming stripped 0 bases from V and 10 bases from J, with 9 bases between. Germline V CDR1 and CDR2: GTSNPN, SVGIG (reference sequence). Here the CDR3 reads CAWSVRRGAFF. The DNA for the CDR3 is TGTGCCTGGAGTGTAAGGAGGGGAGCTTTCTTT. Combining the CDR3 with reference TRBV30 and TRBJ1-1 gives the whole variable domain SQTIHQWPATLVQPVGSPLSLECTVEGTSNPNLYWYRQAAGRGLQLLFYSVGIGQISSEVPQNLSASRPQDRQFILSSKKLLLSDSGFYLCAWSVRRGAFFGQGTRLTVV.

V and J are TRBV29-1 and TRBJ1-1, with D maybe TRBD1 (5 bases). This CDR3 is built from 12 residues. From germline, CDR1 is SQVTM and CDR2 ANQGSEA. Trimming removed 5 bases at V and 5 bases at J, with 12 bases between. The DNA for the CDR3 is TGCAGCGTTAGACAGTTGGGGACTGAAGCTTTCTTT. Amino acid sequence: CSVRQLGTEAFF.

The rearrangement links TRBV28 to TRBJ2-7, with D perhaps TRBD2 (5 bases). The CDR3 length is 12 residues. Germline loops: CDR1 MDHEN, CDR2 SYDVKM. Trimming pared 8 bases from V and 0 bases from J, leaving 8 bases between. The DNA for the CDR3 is TGTGCCAGCGGACTGAGCTCCTACGAGCAGTACTTC. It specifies CASGLSSYEQYF.

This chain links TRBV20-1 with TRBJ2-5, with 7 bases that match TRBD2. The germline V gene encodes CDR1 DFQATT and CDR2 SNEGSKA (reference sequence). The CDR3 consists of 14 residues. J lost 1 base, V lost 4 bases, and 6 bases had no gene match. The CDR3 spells CSATRREAQETQYF. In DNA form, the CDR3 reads TGCAGTGCTACAAGACGGGAGGCCCAAGAGACCCAGTACTTC.